Shown below are 27 T cell receptor beta chains from a single sample sequenced in a study of a mutant IDH1 vaccine in newly diagnosed glioma. What these receptors recognize is not known. The sample's time point: week 35, safety follow-up. With topical imiquimod, each dose of the vaccine consisted of 300 ug of mutant IDH1 20-mer peptide. The assay was immunoSEQ multiplex PCR, and TCRdb's table has in-frame clones only and misses some. This sample yields about 32,000 clones, of which approximately 78% are seen a single time; about 11% belongs to the top ten. The source material was PBMCs, sampled from a glioma patient whose treatment included an IDH1 peptide vaccine. The receptor source for this set is a woman in her thirties or forties with glioma.

This chain links TRBV19 with TRBJ1-3; D call uncertain. Germline V gene data show CDR1 as LNHDA and CDR2 as SQIVND (reference sequence). V gave up 0 bases and J gave up 4 bases, with 7 bases separating them. This CDR3 comprises 14 residues. For the CDR3, the DNA is TGTGCCAGTAGTATAGATGACCCGGGAAACACCATATATTTT. This encodes CASSIDDPGNTIYF. The full variable domain, rest sourced from reference TRBV19 and TRBJ1-3, is DGGITQSPKYLFRKEGQNVTLSCEQNLNHDAMYWYRQDPGQGLRLIYYSQIVNDFQKGDIAEGYSVSREKKESFPLTVTSAQKNPTAFYLCASSIDDPGNTIYFGEGSWLTVV.

This clone was observed a few times. This chain joins TRBV28 and TRBJ1-6; 8 nucleotides agree with TRBD1. This CDR3 spans 16 amino acids. V trimming: 4 bases; J trimming: 6 bases; junction bases outside the gene matches: 8. Germline assignment: CDR1 MDHEN and CDR2 SYDVKM. The CDR3 DNA reads TGTGCCAGCAGTTCAGGGGGCGTCGGGACTAATTCACCCCTCCACTTT. Translated, it gives CASSSGGVGTNSPLHF.

The count of this clone is one. The genes are TRBV2 and TRBJ1-2; D is uncertain. The CDR3 has 14 residues. V shed 3 bases and J shed 4 bases, with 12 bases lying between them. CDR1 is SNHLY, CDR2 FYNNEI, per germline. The CDR3 DNA reads TGTGCCAGCAGTGAGTCAGTGCTTACCTATGGCTACACCTTC. Protein product: CASSESVLTYGYTF.

Only one count was recorded for this clone. The chain is built from TRBV2 and TRBJ2-7, with a possible D match to TRBD1 (6 bases). This CDR3 comprises 17 residues. The germline V and J ends were trimmed by 6 bases and 0 bases, with 21 bases remaining between them. Germline V gene sequence: CDR1 SNHLY, CDR2 FYNNEI. CDR3 sequence reads: CASRLEGATGSSYEQYF. The CDR3 bases are TGTGCCAGCAGGCTTGAAGGTGCGACAGGTAGCTCCTACGAGCAGTACTTC. Full variable domain (missing parts from reference TRBV2 and TRBJ2-7): EPEVTQTPSHQVTQMGQEVILRCVPISNHLYFYWYRQILGQKVEFLVSFYNNEISEKSEIFDDQFSVERPDGSNFTLKIRSTKLEDSAMYFCASRLEGATGSSYEQYFGPGTRLTVT.

This clone has just one count. J is TRBJ1-4 and V is TRBV6-1; D call uncertain. With 6 bases removed from V and 10 bases from J, the gap between germline ends came to 12 bases. The CDR3 is made up of 12 amino acids. Germline lookup yields CDR1 MNHNS and CDR2 SASEGT. The CDR3 bases are TGTGCCAGCAGCACATCTCTAGTAAAACTGTTTTTT. Residues: CASSTSLVKLFF.

The sample holds a few counts of this clone. This CDR3 is CASSRHTGELFF. The CDR3 nucleotides are TGTGCCAGCAGCCGACACACCGGGGAGCTGTTTTTT. The chain links TRBV7-6 to TRBJ2-2; D is undetermined. CDR3 length equals 12 residues. V lost 5 bases to trimming and J lost 3 bases, with 4 bases between them. CDR1 SGHVS and CDR2 FNYEAQ come from the germline V gene. Combining the CDR3 with reference TRBV7-6 and TRBJ2-2 gives the whole variable domain GAGVSQSPRYKVTKRGQDVALRCDPISGHVSLYWYRQALGQGPEFLTYFNYEAQQDKSGLPNDRFSAERPEGSISTLTIQRTEQRDSAMYRCASSRHTGELFFGEGSRLTVL.

This clone was seen only once. The chain links TRBV6-1 to TRBJ2-7, with 10 bases identical to TRBD1. Per germline, CDR1 MNHNS and CDR2 SASEGT. V lost 8 bases to trimming and J lost 2 bases; unmatched junction nucleotides: 3. The CDR3 is made up of 13 amino acids. In DNA form, the CDR3 reads TGTGCCAGCGGAGACAGGGGGCCCTACGAGCAGTACTTC. Residues: CASGDRGPYEQYF.

V usage is TRBV5-4 and J usage is TRBJ1-3, with D possibly matching TRBD1 (5 bases). V dropped 5 bases and J dropped 2 bases, with 11 bases sitting between them. Germline V gene data show CDR1 as SGHNT and CDR2 as YYREEE (reference sequence). The CDR3 consists of 14 residues. The chain's CDR3 is CASRAGGTGNTIYF. The CDR3 DNA reads TGTGCCAGCAGGGCGGGGGGGACTGGAAACACCATATATTTT.

V usage is TRBV5-1 and J usage is TRBJ1-1; a possible D gene is TRBD1 (5 bases). The CDR3 contains 16 residues. The V gene lost 3 bases and the J gene lost 2 bases, with 17 bases spanning the gap. Germline values: CDR1 SGHRS, CDR2 YFSETQ. CDR3 coding DNA: TGCGCCAGCAGCTGGATAAGTCAGGGCAAAAACACTGAAGCTTTCTTT. Translation: CASSWISQGKNTEAFF.

The chain joins TRBV18 to TRBJ1-5; D possibly corresponds to TRBD1 (5 bases). The V end was cut by 3 bases, the J end by 5 bases, with 14 bases between. The germline gives CDR1 KGHSH, CDR2 LQKENI. The CDR3 spans 15 residues. The chain's CDR3 is CASSPPGRGDQPQHF. In DNA, the CDR3 is TGTGCCAGCTCACCTCCAGGGAGGGGCGATCAGCCCCAGCATTTT.

J is TRBJ1-4 and V is TRBV7-9, with D possibly being TRBD1 (5 bases). The CDR3 has 15 amino acids. With 1 base removed from V and 3 bases from J, the gap between germline ends came to 9 bases. The germline gives CDR1 SEHNR, CDR2 FQNEAQ (reference sequence). The CDR3 DNA sequence: TGTGCCAGCAGCTTAGTTGGGGACTCTAATGAAAAACTGTTTTTT. It is translated as CASSLVGDSNEKLFF.

The chain couples TRBV25-1 to TRBJ1-1; 9 positions agree with TRBD1. The CDR3 loop spans 17 amino acids. Trimming at V came to 1 base and at J to 0 bases, leaving 6 bases not matched to a gene. Germline loops: CDR1 MGHDK, CDR2 SYGVNS. CDR3 in amino acids: CASSESRTGVMNTEAFF. In DNA, the CDR3 is TGTGCCAGCAGTGAATCTCGGACAGGGGTCATGAACACTGAAGCTTTCTTT.

The rearrangement links TRBV19 to TRBJ1-6; tentative D call: TRBD1 (5 bases). V was shortened by 5 bases and J by 10 bases, with 12 bases between the two germline ends. Germline CDR1 reads LNHDA; CDR2 reads SQIVND (reference sequence). The CDR3 loop spans 13 amino acids. The CDR3: CASSLGRESPLHF. DNA for the CDR3: TGTGCCAGTAGTCTCGGCAGGGAGTCACCCCTCCACTTT.

This clone was observed a handful of times. As DNA, the CDR3 is TGTGCCAGCAGCTTTGAGGTCGACACCATATATTTT. Protein sequence: CASSFEVDTIYF. This chain uses TRBV7-9 with TRBJ1-3, with D unresolved. The CDR3 contains 12 residues. Germline values: CDR1 SEHNR, CDR2 FQNEAQ (reference sequence). V lost 3 bases, J lost 8 bases, and 8 bases lay in between.

The chain recombines TRBV9 with TRBJ1-1; D unresolved. The CDR3 sequence is 13 residues long. Germline values: CDR1 SGDLS, CDR2 YYNGEE. Trimming removed 0 bases from V and 4 bases from J, with 7 bases in between. CDR3 loop: CASSVVLGTEAFF. The CDR3 nucleotides read TGTGCCAGCAGCGTAGTACTGGGCACTGAAGCTTTCTTT.

The rearrangement links TRBV6-4 to TRBJ2-5; TRBD2 matches 15 bases. The CDR3 loop spans 17 amino acids. With 6 bases clipped from V and 7 bases from J, the junction kept 12 bases outside the gene matches. Germline CDR1 is MRHNA and CDR2 is SNTAGT. CDR3 residues: CASRIPGLAGGRGTQYF. The CDR3 DNA reads as TGTGCCAGCAGGATTCCGGGACTAGCGGGGGGCCGGGGGACCCAGTACTTC.

Written as DNA, the CDR3 is TGTGCCTGGAGTGTACGTCTTAGGGGACAGGGGGCGGAAGGCTACACCTTC. Protein product: CAWSVRLRGQGAEGYTF. The chain links TRBV30 to TRBJ1-2; 12 bases match TRBD1. The CDR3 contains 17 residues. CDR1 is GTSNPN and CDR2 is SVGIG in the germline V gene (reference sequence). V lost 0 bases, J lost 8 bases, and 13 bases stayed unmatched.

The chain recombines TRBV29-1 with TRBJ1-2, with 7 positions matching TRBD1. The junction had 10 bases not matched to a gene; V was cut back by 3 bases and J by 9 bases. Germline V gives CDR1 SQVTM, CDR2 ANQGSEA. The CDR3 is made up of 13 amino acids. This chain's CDR3 is CSVDPTGDPSYTF. CDR3 in DNA: TGCAGCGTTGACCCCACAGGGGACCCGAGCTACACCTTC.

V usage is TRBV28 and J usage is TRBJ2-5, with D hard to call. The germline CDR1 and CDR2 sequences are MDHEN and SYDVKM. The CDR3 runs 14 residues. V was pared by 3 bases and J by 4 bases, with 12 bases between. CDR3 in amino acids: CASSFYAFRETQYF. DNA for the CDR3: TGTGCCAGCAGTTTCTATGCCTTCCGAGAGACCCAGTACTTC.

This rearrangement joins TRBV5-1 to TRBJ1-1; D ambiguous. This CDR3 has 12 amino acids. CDR1 is SGHRS, CDR2 YFSETQ, per germline. Deletions cut 6 bases from V and 1 base from J, with 7 bases between. CDR3 sequence: CASMGRNTEAFF. The CDR3 DNA follows: TGCGCCAGCATGGGGAGGAACACTGAAGCTTTCTTT.

The rearrangement joins TRBV25-1 to TRBJ2-7; 9 bases align to TRBD1. Looked up from germline, CDR1 is MGHDK and CDR2 is SYGVNS. The ends lost 6 bases at V and 1 base at J; junction bases unmatched: 10. The CDR3 sequence is 16 residues long. The CDR3 loop is CASSHEGTGSSYEQYF. The CDR3 DNA sequence: TGTGCCAGCAGCCACGAGGGGACAGGGAGTTCCTACGAGCAGTACTTC.

The chain combines TRBV10-1 with TRBJ2-5; 15 nucleotides agree with TRBD2. The V segment lost 2 bases and the J segment 2 bases; nucleotides outside the gene matches: 0. From germline, CDR1 is WNHNN and CDR2 SYGVQD (reference sequence). The CDR3 covers 16 residues. For the CDR3, the DNA is TGCGCCAGCAGTGAGGGACTAGCGGGGGGGCAAGAGACCCAGTACTTC. Amino acid sequence: CASSEGLAGGQETQYF.

The chain carries TRBV25-1 and TRBJ1-6; D not resolved. Trimming left V 2 bases short and J 9 bases short, with 11 bases between. This CDR3 has 14 amino acids. Germline assignment: CDR1 MGHDK and CDR2 SYGVNS. The CDR3 reads CASSETLEGSPLHF. The CDR3, as DNA: TGTGCCAGCAGTGAAACCCTGGAGGGTTCACCCCTCCACTTT.

V usage is TRBV7-8 and J usage is TRBJ2-6; TRBD1 aligns across 12 bases. V was pared by 4 bases and J by 4 bases, with 14 bases of the junction left unmatched. The CDR3 is made up of 20 amino acids. CDR1 and CDR2 from the germline V gene are SGHVS and FQNEAQ. The CDR3 loop reads CASSSYPRDRGLSGANVLTF. CDR3 coding DNA: TGTGCCAGCAGCTCCTACCCAAGGGACAGGGGGCTATCCGGGGCCAACGTCCTGACTTTC.

In its sample, this clone was seen a few times. V gene TRBV9 combines with J gene TRBJ1-1, with D maybe TRBD1 (5 bases). The V gene lost 4 bases and the J gene lost 5 bases, with 15 bases spanning the gap. The CDR3 is 14 amino acids. The germline V gene has CDR1 SGDLS and CDR2 YYNGEE. The CDR3 loop is CASSPMGGRTEAFF. CDR3 in DNA: TGTGCCAGCAGCCCCATGGGGGGACGTACTGAAGCTTTCTTT.

The chain has TRBV14 and TRBJ2-7; no clear D. Germline V gene sequence: CDR1 SGHDN, CDR2 FVKESK. The CDR3 totals 16 residues. V was trimmed by 0 bases and J by 3 bases, leaving 15 bases between them. The CDR3 DNA is TGTGCCAGCAGCCAAGATGTCACCGGCAACAACTACGAGCAGTACTTC. Encoded protein: CASSQDVTGNNYEQYF.

This chain joins TRBV2 and TRBJ1-4; tentatively, D is TRBD1 (5 bases). The CDR3 extends over 14 amino acids. The germline gives CDR1 SNHLY, CDR2 FYNNEI. V lost 0 bases and J 11 bases, leaving 13 bases between the germline ends. CDR3 residues: CASSEALLRGKLFF. The CDR3 DNA follows: TGTGCCAGCAGTGAAGCGCTCCTTCGGGGGAAACTGTTTTTT.